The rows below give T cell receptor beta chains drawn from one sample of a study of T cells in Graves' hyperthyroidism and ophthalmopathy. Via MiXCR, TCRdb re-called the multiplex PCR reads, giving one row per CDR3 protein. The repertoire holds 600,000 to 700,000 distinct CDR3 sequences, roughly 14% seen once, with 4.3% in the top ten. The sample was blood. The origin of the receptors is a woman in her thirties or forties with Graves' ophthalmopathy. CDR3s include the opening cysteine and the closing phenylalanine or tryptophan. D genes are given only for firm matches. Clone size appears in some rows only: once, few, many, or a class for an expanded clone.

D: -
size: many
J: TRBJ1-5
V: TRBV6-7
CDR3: CASSYSGGGNQPQHF
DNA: TGTGCCAGCAGTTACTCAGGTGGAGGAAATCAGCCCCAGCATTTT

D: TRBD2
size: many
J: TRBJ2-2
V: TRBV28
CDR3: CASSTWTSGTGELFF
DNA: TGTGCCAGCAGTACCTGGACTAGCGGTACCGGGGAGCTGTTTTTT

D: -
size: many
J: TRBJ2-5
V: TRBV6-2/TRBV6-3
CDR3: CASSPIRGRETQYF
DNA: TGTGCCAGCAGCCCGATCAGGGGCAGGGAGACCCAGTACTTC

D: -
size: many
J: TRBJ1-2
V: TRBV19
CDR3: CASSIVGGGYGYTF
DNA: TGTGCCAGTAGTATAGTTGGGGGCGGCTATGGCTACACCTTC

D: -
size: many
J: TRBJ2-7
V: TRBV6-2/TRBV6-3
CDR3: CASSPSATLYEQYF
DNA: TGTGCCAGCAGCCCTAGCGCCACCCTCTACGAGCAGTACTTC

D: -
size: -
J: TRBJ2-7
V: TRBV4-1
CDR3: CASSQDNREPFYEQYF
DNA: TGCGCCAGCAGCCAAGATAACAGGGAGCCCTTCTACGAGCAGTACTTC

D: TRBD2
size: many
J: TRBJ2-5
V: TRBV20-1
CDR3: CSAITGTSDQETQYF
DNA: TGCAGTGCTATAACCGGGACTAGCGACCAAGAGACCCAGTACTTC

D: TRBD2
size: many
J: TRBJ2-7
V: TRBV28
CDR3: CASRGLAGLSYEQYF
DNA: TGTGCCAGCAGAGGACTAGCGGGACTCTCCTACGAGCAGTACTTC

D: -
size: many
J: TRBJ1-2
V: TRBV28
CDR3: CASSLTSNYGYTF
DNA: TGTGCCAGCAGCCTCACTTCTAACTATGGCTACACCTTC

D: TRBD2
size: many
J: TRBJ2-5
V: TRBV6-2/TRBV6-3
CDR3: CASSRLALGGETQYF
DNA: TGTGCCAGCAGCCGACTAGCGCTCGGGGGAGAGACCCAGTACTTC

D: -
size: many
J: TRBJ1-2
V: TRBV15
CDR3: CATSSGVRGRTNYGYTF
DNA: TGTGCCACCAGCAGCGGGGTGCGAGGTCGGACTAACTATGGCTACACCTTC

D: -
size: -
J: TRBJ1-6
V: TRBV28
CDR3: CASTRRRDPARPLHF
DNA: TGTGCCAGCACCCGACGACGGGACCCAGCGCGCCCCCTCCACTTT

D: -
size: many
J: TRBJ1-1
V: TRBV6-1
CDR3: CASTQIRHSEAFF
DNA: TGTGCCAGCACCCAGATTCGTCACAGTGAAGCTTTCTTT

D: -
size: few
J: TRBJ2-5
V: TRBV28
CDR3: CASSLRDRQGTQYF
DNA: TGTGCCAGCAGTTTACGGGACCGTCAAGGGACCCAGTACTTC

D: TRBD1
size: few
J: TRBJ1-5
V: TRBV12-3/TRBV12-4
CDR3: CASSLGQGESNQHF
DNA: TGTGCCAGCAGTTTGGGGCAGGGGGAATCCAACCAGCATTTT

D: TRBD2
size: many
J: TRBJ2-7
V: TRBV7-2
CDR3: CASTLSGRVYEQYF
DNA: TGTGCCAGCACCCTTAGCGGGAGGGTCTACGAGCAGTACTTC

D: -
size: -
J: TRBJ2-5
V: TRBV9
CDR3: CASSERQGGSETQYF
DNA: TGTGCCAGCAGCGAGAGACAGGGAGGGAGTGAGACCCAGTACTTC

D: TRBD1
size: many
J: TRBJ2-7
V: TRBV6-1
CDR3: CASSVEQGSSYEQYF
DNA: TGTGCCAGCAGTGTAGAACAGGGGAGCTCCTACGAGCAGTACTTC

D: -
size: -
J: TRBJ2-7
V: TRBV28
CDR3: CASSWTFGLEPIYEQYF
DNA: TGTGCCAGCAGTTGGACTTTTGGCCTTGAGCCGATCTACGAGCAGTACTTC

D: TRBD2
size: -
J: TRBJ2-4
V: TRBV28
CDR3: CASSHDLAEAKNIQYF
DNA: TGTGCCAGCAGTCACGATCTAGCGGAAGCCAAAAACATTCAGTACTTC

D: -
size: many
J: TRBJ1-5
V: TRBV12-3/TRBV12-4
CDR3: CASNLVNQPQHF
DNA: TGTGCCAGCAACCTTGTTAATCAGCCCCAGCATTTT

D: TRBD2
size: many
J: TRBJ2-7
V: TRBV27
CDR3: CASRGLARPYEQYF
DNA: TGTGCCAGCAGGGGACTAGCCAGGCCCTACGAGCAGTACTTC

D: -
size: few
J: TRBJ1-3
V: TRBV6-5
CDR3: CASSYSQDPGNTIYF
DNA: TGTGCCAGCAGTTACTCCCAGGACCCTGGAAACACCATATATTTT

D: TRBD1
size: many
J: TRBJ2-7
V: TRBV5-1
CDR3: CASSSTGTVSYEQYF
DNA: TGCGCCAGCAGCTCGACCGGGACAGTCTCCTACGAGCAGTACTTC